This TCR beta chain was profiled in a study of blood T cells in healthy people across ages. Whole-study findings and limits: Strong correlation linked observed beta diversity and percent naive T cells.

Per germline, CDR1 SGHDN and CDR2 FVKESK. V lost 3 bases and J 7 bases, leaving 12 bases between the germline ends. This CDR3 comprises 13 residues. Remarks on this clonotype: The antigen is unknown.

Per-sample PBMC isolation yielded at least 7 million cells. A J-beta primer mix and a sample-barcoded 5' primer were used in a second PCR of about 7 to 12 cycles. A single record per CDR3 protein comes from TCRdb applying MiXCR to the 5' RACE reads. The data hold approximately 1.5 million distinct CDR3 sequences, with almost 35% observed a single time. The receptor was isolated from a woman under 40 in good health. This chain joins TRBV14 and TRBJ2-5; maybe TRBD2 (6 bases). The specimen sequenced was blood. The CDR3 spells CASSQVLGGTQYF. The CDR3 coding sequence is TGTGCCAGCAGCCAGGTCTTGGGGGGGACCCAGTACTTC.